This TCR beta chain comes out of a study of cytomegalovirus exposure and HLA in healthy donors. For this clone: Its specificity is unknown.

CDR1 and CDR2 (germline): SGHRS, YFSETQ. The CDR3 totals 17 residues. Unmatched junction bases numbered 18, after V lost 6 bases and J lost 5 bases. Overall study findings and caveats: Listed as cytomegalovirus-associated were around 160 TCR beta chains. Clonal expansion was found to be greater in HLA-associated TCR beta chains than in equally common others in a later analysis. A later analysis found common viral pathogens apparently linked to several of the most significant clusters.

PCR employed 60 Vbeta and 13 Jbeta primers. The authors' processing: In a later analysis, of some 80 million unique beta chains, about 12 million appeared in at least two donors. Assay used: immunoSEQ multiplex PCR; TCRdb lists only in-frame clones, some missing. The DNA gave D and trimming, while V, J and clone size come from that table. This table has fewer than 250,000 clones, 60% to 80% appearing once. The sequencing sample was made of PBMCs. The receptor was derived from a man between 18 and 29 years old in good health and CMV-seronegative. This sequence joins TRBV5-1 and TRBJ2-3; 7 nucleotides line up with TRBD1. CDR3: CASKLGSGGDGGDTQYF. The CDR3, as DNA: TGCGCCAGCAAGTTGGGCTCAGGGGGAGATGGTGGAGATACGCAGTATTTT.